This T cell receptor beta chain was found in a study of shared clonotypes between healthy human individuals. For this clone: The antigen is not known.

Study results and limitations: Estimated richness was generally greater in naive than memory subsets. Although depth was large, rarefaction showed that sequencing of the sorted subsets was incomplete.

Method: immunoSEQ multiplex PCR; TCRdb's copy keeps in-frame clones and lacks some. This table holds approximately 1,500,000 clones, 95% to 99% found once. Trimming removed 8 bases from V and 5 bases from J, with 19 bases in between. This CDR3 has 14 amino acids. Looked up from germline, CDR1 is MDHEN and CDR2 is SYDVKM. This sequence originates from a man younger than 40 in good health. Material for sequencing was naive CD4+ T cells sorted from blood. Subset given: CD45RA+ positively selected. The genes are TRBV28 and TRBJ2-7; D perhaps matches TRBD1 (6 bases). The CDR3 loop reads CASHRDMKYDEQYF. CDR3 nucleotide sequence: TGTGCCAGCCACCGGGACATGAAGTATGACGAGCAGTACTTC.